These 32 T cell receptor beta chains originate from one sample sequenced in a study of T-cell reconstitution after alpha-beta-depleted transplantation in children. During its preparation, the TCRbeta library received unique molecular identifiers. TCRdb reprocessed the PCR reads via MiXCR and lists one record per CDR3 protein. The data hold 900,000 or so distinct CDR3 sequences, with about 16% observed a single time. Sequencing was performed on PBMCs, mostly from graft donor cells, taken 360 days after TCRalphabeta/CD19-depleted stem cell transplant. These receptors were obtained from a male patient under 18 who had a stem cell transplant for acute lymphoblastic leukemia, so the T cells may come from the graft donor.

This chain uses TRBV6-5 with TRBJ1-3; no reliable D call. This CDR3 comprises 15 residues. Per the germline V gene, CDR1 is MNHEY and CDR2 is SVGAGI. V was cut by 0 bases and J by 3 bases, with 9 bases left in between. The CDR3, as DNA: TGTGCCAGCAGTTACTCCCCCATCAATGGAAACACCATATATTTT. Amino acid sequence: CASSYSPINGNTIYF.

This clonotype was observed a handful of times. The rearrangement uses TRBV10-3 and TRBJ2-3; TRBD2 matches at 12 bases. Looked up from germline, CDR1 is ENHRY and CDR2 is SYGVKD. V gave up 5 bases and J gave up 5 bases; unmatched junction bases: 11. This CDR3 contains 17 residues. CDR3 loop: CAISSTGRLAGVDTQYF. The CDR3, as DNA: TGTGCCATCAGTTCGACTGGTCGACTAGCGGGAGTAGATACGCAGTATTTT.

This clonotype appeared many times. CDR3 loop: CSVEGYGYTF. In DNA form, the CDR3 reads TGCAGCGTTGAAGGGTATGGCTACACCTTC. This chain links TRBV29-1 with TRBJ1-2; no clear D. This CDR3 spans 10 amino acids. Looked up from germline, CDR1 is SQVTM and CDR2 is ANQGSEA. Trimming left V 1 base short and J 5 bases short, with 2 bases between.

V gene TRBV7-8 combines with J gene TRBJ1-5, with 7 positions matching TRBD1. Losses at the gene ends were 5 bases for V and 0 bases for J; bases not matched to a gene: 4. Germline V gene lookup returns CDR1 SGHVS and CDR2 FQNEAQ. This CDR3 has 15 residues. The CDR3 region has the DNA TGTGCCAGCAGCGGGACAGAATATAGCAATCAGCCCCAGCATTTT. Protein: CASSGTEYSNQPQHF.

In its sample, this clonotype was seen a few times. This chain joins TRBV6-1 and TRBJ2-1; tentatively, D is TRBD1 or TRBD2 (5 bases each). This CDR3 is 14 amino acids long. CDR1 MNHNS and CDR2 SASEGT come from the germline V gene. V was cut by 8 bases and J by 12 bases, with 23 bases left in between. Here the CDR3 DNA reads TGTGCCAGCTCTACTCGGGACGGCGGATCTGGGCAGTTCTTC. Its translation: CASSTRDGGSGQFF.

The chain joins TRBV4-1 to TRBJ2-1; a possible D gene is TRBD1 (6 bases). Germline CDR1 is MGHRA and CDR2 is YSYEKL. V was cut by 1 base and J by 9 bases, with 22 bases left in between. This CDR3 comprises 17 residues. The CDR3 nucleotides are TGCGCCAGCAGCCAAGGGATGATTCTACAGGGATCTAGTGAGCAGTTCTTC. It is translated as CASSQGMILQGSSEQFF.

CDR3 amino acids: CASSSTQAYEQYF. The DNA of the CDR3 is TGTGCCAGCAGCTCGACCCAGGCCTACGAGCAGTACTTC. The rearrangement links TRBV7-8 to TRBJ2-7; D not certain. Trimming took 4 bases from V and 2 from J, leaving 9 bases between them. The CDR3 length is 13 residues. Germline lookup yields CDR1 SGHVS and CDR2 FQNEAQ. The whole variable domain, filled in from reference TRBV7-8 and TRBJ2-7, reads GAGVSQSPRYKVAKRGQDVALRCDPISGHVSLFWYQQALGQGPEFLTYFQNEAQLDKSGLPSDRFFAERPEGSVSTLKIQRTQQEDSAVYLCASSSTQAYEQYFGPGTRLTVT.

The chain has TRBV6-2 or TRBV6-3 and TRBJ2-6; D remains ambiguous. The CDR3 loop spans 20 amino acids. V was pared by 7 bases and J by 0 bases, with 25 bases between. Looked up from germline, CDR1 is MNHEY and CDR2 is SVGEGT. CDR3 loop: CASTRWRTVSLTSGANVLTF. The CDR3 DNA follows: TGTGCCAGCACCCGCTGGCGTACAGTATCCCTTACCTCTGGGGCCAACGTCCTGACTTTC.

The CDR3 DNA follows: TGTGCCAGCAGTCCACCGTGGTCAGGGTTGGCCGGGGAGCTGTTTTTT. It yields the protein CASSPPWSGLAGELFF. The chain couples TRBV6-1 to TRBJ2-2; the D gene is possibly TRBD1 (5 bases). Per germline, CDR1 MNHNS and CDR2 SASEGT. Between the trimmed V and J ends, which lost 5 bases and 6 bases, there was a span of 19 bases. CDR3 length: 16 residues.

The V and J genes are TRBV10-3 and TRBJ2-2; 7 bases are shared with TRBD2. This CDR3 has 14 amino acids. Trimming removed 10 bases from V and 1 base from J; junction bases left unmatched: 6. Germline-derived CDR1 and CDR2 are ENHRY and SYGVKD. The CDR3 sequence: CATSGNENTGELFF. CDR3 bases: TGTGCCACTAGCGGAAACGAGAACACCGGGGAGCTGTTTTTT.

This clonotype showed up many times. V usage is TRBV5-4 and J usage is TRBJ2-3; 11 bases are a match to TRBD2. The CDR3 totals 16 residues. Germline assignment: CDR1 SGHNT and CDR2 YYREEE (reference sequence). The V and J ends lost 4 bases and 7 bases, in that order; junction bases with no gene match: 11. This CDR3 reads CASSLSFSGRANTQYF. DNA of the CDR3: TGTGCCAGCAGCCTGTCGTTTAGCGGGAGGGCCAATACGCAGTATTTT.

This clonotype was counted between two and nine times. At one boundary the junction diverges from the germline segment, which might be a read error. This chain links TRBV29-1 with TRBJ2-6; D is perhaps TRBD1 (6 bases). Germline values: CDR1 SQVTM, CDR2 ANQGSEA. This CDR3 contains 16 residues. CDR3 amino acids: CSVEGGGNPGANVLTF. The DNA of the CDR3 is TGCAGCGTCGAAGGGGGTGGGAACCCTGGGGCCAACGTCCTGACTTTC.

This clonotype has just a few counts. The gene calls are TRBV15 and TRBJ2-7; the match to TRBD2 covers 7 bases. This CDR3 spans 12 amino acids. J was trimmed by 7 bases and V by 3 bases; bases with no gene match: 3. Germline V CDR1 and CDR2: LNHNV, YYDKDF (reference sequence). The CDR3 region is CATSSVGGEQYF. The CDR3 nucleotides are TGTGCCACCAGCAGCGTGGGAGGGGAGCAGTACTTC.

This clonotype appeared a few times. The chain's CDR3 is CSVEEAHYQETQYF. The CDR3 region has the DNA TGCAGCGTTGAAGAGGCCCACTACCAAGAGACCCAGTACTTC. The V call is TRBV29-1, the J call TRBJ2-5; no definite D call. CDR3 length: 14 amino acids. V dropped 0 bases and J dropped 0 bases, with 8 bases sitting between them. Germline V CDR1 and CDR2: SQVTM, ANQGSEA.

This clonotype occurred many times. V and J are TRBV10-3 and TRBJ2-3; D ambiguous. Germline loops: CDR1 ENHRY, CDR2 SYGVKD. The CDR3 runs 12 residues. V dropped 4 bases and J dropped 1 base, with 3 bases sitting between them. CDR3 coding DNA: TGTGCCATCAGTGCGGGCACAGATACGCAGTATTTT. Translating gives CAISAGTDTQYF.

The chain recombines TRBV12-5 with TRBJ2-5, with D possibly matching TRBD2 (5 bases). V was shortened by 6 bases and J by 3 bases, with 8 bases between the two germline ends. The germline gives CDR1 LGHNT, CDR2 FRNRAP. The CDR3 runs 12 residues. The chain's CDR3 is CASGRAEETQYF. The CDR3 DNA is TGTGCTAGTGGGAGAGCGGAAGAGACCCAGTACTTC.

This rearrangement joins TRBV5-1 to TRBJ1-3; D may be TRBD1 (6 bases). Trimming shortened V by 3 bases and J by 4 bases, and 17 bases separated the two germline ends. The CDR3 has 16 residues. Per germline, CDR1 SGHRS and CDR2 YFSETQ. The CDR3 region has the DNA TGCGCCAGCAGCTACGAACGCCCGGGGGCAGGAAACACCATATATTTT. Translation gives CASSYERPGAGNTIYF. The full variable domain, rest sourced from reference TRBV5-1 and TRBJ1-3, is KAGVTQTPRYLIKTRGQQVTLSCSPISGHRSVSWYQQTPGQGLQFLFEYFSETQRNKGNFPGRFSGRQFSNSRSEMNVSTLELGDSALYLCASSYERPGAGNTIYFGEGSWLTVV.

The chain carries TRBV19 and TRBJ2-4; D is unclear. V lost 2 bases to trimming and J lost 8 bases, with 10 bases between them. CDR3 size: 13 residues. Looked up from germline, CDR1 is LNHDA and CDR2 is SQIVND (reference sequence). The CDR3: CASSIWLRDIQYF. The CDR3 DNA follows: TGTGCCAGTAGTATATGGCTCCGGGACATTCAGTACTTC. Supplemented by reference TRBV19 and TRBJ2-4, the full variable domain reads DGGITQSPKYLFRKEGQNVTLSCEQNLNHDAMYWYRQDPGQGLRLIYYSQIVNDFQKGDIAEGYSVSREKKESFPLTVTSAQKNPTAFYLCASSIWLRDIQYFGAGTRLSVL.

This clonotype was detected a few times. The V call is TRBV19, the J call TRBJ2-6; a weak D match, TRBD1 (5 bases). This CDR3 has 16 residues. Looked up from germline, CDR1 is LNHDA and CDR2 is SQIVND (reference sequence). With 3 bases removed from V and 3 bases from J, the gap between germline ends came to 12 bases. This CDR3 reads CASSMVRGSGANVLTF. DNA of the CDR3: TGTGCCAGTAGTATGGTTAGGGGCAGTGGGGCCAACGTCCTGACTTTC.

V usage is TRBV29-1 and J usage is TRBJ2-5; TRBD2 matches 7 bases. The CDR3 has 12 amino acids. Germline V gene data show CDR1 as SQVTM and CDR2 as ANQGSEA. V shed 7 bases, J shed 5 bases, and the junction held 7 bases outside the gene matches. CDR3 sequence reads: CSAWTSGETQYF. The CDR3 bases are TGCAGCGCCTGGACTAGTGGGGAGACCCAGTACTTC.

This clonotype came up a few times. The gene calls are TRBV12-3 or TRBV12-4 and TRBJ2-2, with D unclear. The germline V and J ends were trimmed by 3 bases and 2 bases, with 10 bases remaining between them. The CDR3 sequence is 15 residues long. CDR3 amino acids: CASSFRQPNTGELFF. The CDR3 nucleotides read TGTGCCAGCAGTTTCCGCCAGCCTAACACCGGGGAGCTGTTTTTT.

This clonotype showed up many times. V gene TRBV20-1 combines with J gene TRBJ2-1, with 9 bases that match TRBD1. The CDR3 runs to 15 residues. Germline CDR1 is DFQATT and CDR2 is SNEGSKA (reference sequence). The V and J ends lost 4 bases and 7 bases, in that order; junction bases with no gene match: 11. CDR3 sequence reads: CSAKGGDRVGNEQFF. The CDR3 nucleotides are TGCAGTGCTAAAGGGGGGGACAGGGTCGGGAATGAGCAGTTCTTC.

This clonotype was seen a few times. The V call is TRBV2, the J call TRBJ2-3, with 7 bases fitting TRBD2. The CDR3 totals 16 residues. In germline, CDR1 is SNHLY, CDR2 FYNNEI. The trim removed 5 bases at V and 3 bases at J, leaving 11 bases unmatched. DNA for the CDR3: TGTGCCAGCAGTTACTTGACTAGCCGTAAGACAGATACGCAGTATTTT. Translation: CASSYLTSRKTDTQYF.

This clonotype was detected only a few times. V gene TRBV29-1 combines with J gene TRBJ2-1, with D maybe TRBD1 (5 bases). From germline, CDR1 is SQVTM and CDR2 ANQGSEA. The CDR3 loop spans 13 amino acids. The V and J ends lost 6 bases and 3 bases respectively, with 12 bases between them. The CDR3: CSVADRGYNEQFF. CDR3 DNA: TGCAGCGTCGCAGACAGAGGCTACAATGAGCAGTTCTTC.

This clonotype has just a few counts. The chain employs TRBV29-1 and TRBJ1-4; possibly TRBD1 for D (5 bases). The germline V and J ends were trimmed by 4 bases and 8 bases, with 14 bases remaining between them. The germline V gene has CDR1 SQVTM and CDR2 ANQGSEA. The CDR3 loop spans 13 amino acids. Here the CDR3 DNA reads TGCAGCGTTGGCGGCAGGGCGAAGGAAAAACTGTTTTTT. It encodes CSVGGRAKEKLFF.

A few counts support this clonotype. The chain has TRBV5-1 and TRBJ1-4; D is unclear. Germline V gene lookup returns CDR1 SGHRS and CDR2 YFSETQ. V was trimmed by 0 bases and J by 4 bases, leaving 19 bases between them. The length of the CDR3 is 18 residues. CDR3 DNA: TGCGCCAGCAGCTTGGCCAGTATTTCCTTAGGGTTTAATGAAAAACTGTTTTTT. The encoded protein is CASSLASISLGFNEKLFF.

A few counts support this clonotype. J is TRBJ2-2 and V is TRBV29-1; D possibly matches TRBD1 or TRBD2 (5 bases each). V gave up 5 bases and J gave up 7 bases, with 8 bases separating them. Per the germline V gene, CDR1 is SQVTM and CDR2 is ANQGSEA. The CDR3 covers 11 residues. In DNA form, the CDR3 reads TGCAGCGTTCGGGGCGGCGGGGAGCTGTTTTTT. This translates into CSVRGGGELFF.

This chain uses TRBV7-3 with TRBJ2-2; 8 bases match TRBD1. The CDR3 totals 15 residues. Germline lookup yields CDR1 SGHTA and CDR2 FQGTGA. V was clipped by 5 bases and J by 4 bases; unmatched bases: 6. Here the CDR3 DNA reads TGTGCCAGCAGCCCAGTAACAGGGGGCACCGGGGAGCTGTTTTTT. Translated, it gives CASSPVTGGTGELFF.

This clonotype turned up a few times. This chain uses TRBV4-1 with TRBJ2-2; weak D call: TRBD2 (5 bases). Deletions cut 3 bases from V and 6 bases from J, with 14 bases between. The CDR3 has 15 residues. From germline, CDR1 is MGHRA and CDR2 YSYEKL. The CDR3 region has the DNA TGCGCCAGCAGCCAGATACTAGGAGGCGCCGGGGAGCTGTTTTTT. Its protein product is CASSQILGGAGELFF.

This rearrangement joins TRBV29-1 to TRBJ2-7, with TRBD2 as a possible D gene (6 bases). The V end lost 1 base, the J end lost 3 bases, and 7 bases lay between the germline ends. Per germline, CDR1 SQVTM and CDR2 ANQGSEA. The CDR3 is 12 amino acids. CDR3 sequence reads: CSVEVAVYEQYF. In nucleotides, the CDR3 is TGCAGCGTTGAAGTAGCGGTCTACGAGCAGTACTTC.

The genes are TRBV4-1 and TRBJ2-4; 7 bases match TRBD1. The CDR3 runs 16 residues. The junction had 14 bases not matched to a gene; V was cut back by 2 bases and J by 10 bases. CDR1 is MGHRA and CDR2 is YSYEKL in the germline V gene. The CDR3 loop reads CASSQPYRGPASIQYF. In nucleotides, the CDR3 is TGCGCCAGCAGCCAACCCTACAGGGGCCCGGCATCGATTCAGTACTTC.

This clonotype came up many times. The genes are TRBV29-1 and TRBJ2-3; D remains unclear. Germline assignment: CDR1 SQVTM and CDR2 ANQGSEA. The CDR3 runs 13 residues. Trimming removed 6 bases from V and 2 bases from J, with 12 bases in between. The CDR3 is CSVRGIVTDTQYF. The CDR3 DNA reads TGCAGCGTCCGTGGGATCGTCACAGATACGCAGTATTTT.